The 8 T cell receptor beta chains reported below all come from one sample, sequenced in a study of T cell responses to AZD1222 COVID-19 vaccine. TCRdb's table, derived via immunoSEQ multiplex PCR, lists solely in-frame clones and lacks some. There are about 130,000 clones in the sample; approximately 90% occur only once, and approximately 1.1% lies in the top ten. The sample here was peripheral blood, taken 28 days after the second AZD1222 dose. These receptors all come from an adult who received the AZD1222 COVID-19 vaccine.

Only one count was recorded for this clone. The chain employs TRBV6-1 and TRBJ1-5; possibly TRBD1 for D (6 bases). Germline assignment: CDR1 MNHNS and CDR2 SASEGT. V shed 2 bases and J shed 2 bases, with 10 bases lying between them. The CDR3 totals 15 residues. CDR3 in DNA: TGTGCCAGCAGTGAACCCCACAGGGGCAATCAGCCCCAGCATTTT. Amino acids: CASSEPHRGNQPQHF.

The chain links TRBV27 to TRBJ1-2; TRBD1 might be the D (6 bases). CDR3 size: 15 residues. Germline V gene lookup returns CDR1 MNHEY and CDR2 SMNVEV (reference sequence). Trimming took off 2 bases at V and 4 bases at J, with 14 bases between the two ends. The CDR3: CASSLRLQGSYGYTF. CDR3 DNA: TGTGCCAGCAGTTTAAGGCTACAGGGTAGCTATGGCTACACCTTC.

The chain is built from TRBV18 and TRBJ1-5; D uncertain. V was trimmed by 6 bases and J by 0 bases, leaving 9 bases between them. In germline, CDR1 is KGHSH, CDR2 LQKENI. The CDR3 loop spans 14 amino acids. The chain's CDR3 is CASSPSVSNQPQHF. CDR3 nucleotide sequence: TGTGCCAGCTCGCCATCTGTTAGCAATCAGCCCCAGCATTTT.

This rearrangement joins TRBV6-6 to TRBJ2-7; D perhaps matches TRBD1 (6 bases). V lost 5 bases, J lost 2 bases, and 22 bases lay in between. This CDR3 has 17 residues. Germline loops: CDR1 MNHNY, CDR2 SVGAGI (reference sequence). For the CDR3, the DNA is TGTGCCAGCAGTCCTAATGCCCGGACAGTGAGAACCTACGAGCAGTACTTC. The encoded protein is CASSPNARTVRTYEQYF.

V usage is TRBV7-9 and J usage is TRBJ1-5; no reliable D call. The CDR3 has 12 residues. The V gene's germline CDR1 is SEHNR and CDR2 FQNEAQ (reference sequence). V gave up 1 base and J gave up 6 bases, with 4 bases separating them. The CDR3 loop reads CASSLGGQPQHF. CDR3 bases: TGTGCCAGCAGCTTAGGGGGTCAGCCCCAGCATTTT.

A word on this clone: One junction end disagrees with the germline gene, perhaps due to a read error. The V gene is TRBV28, the J gene TRBJ1-2, with D possibly matching TRBD1 (5 bases). CDR1 is MDHEN, CDR2 SYDVKM, per germline. This CDR3 is built from 11 residues. DNA for the CDR3: TGTGCCAGCAGGACTCTAGGGGAGGCAGGTTTC. Residues: CASRTLGEAGF.

The V gene is TRBV2, the J gene TRBJ2-7; D tentatively fits TRBD1 or TRBD2 (7 bases each). The CDR3 is made up of 14 amino acids. Germline lookup yields CDR1 SNHLY and CDR2 FYNNEI. Trimming took 3 bases from V and 1 from J, leaving 10 bases between them. This chain's CDR3 is CASSDQGGSYEQYF. The DNA of the CDR3 is TGTGCCAGCAGTGACCAGGGGGGGTCCTACGAGCAGTACTTC.

The rearrangement uses TRBV5-8 and TRBJ2-2; D assignment may be TRBD1 or TRBD2 (5 bases each). The CDR3 runs 14 residues. Germline V CDR1 and CDR2: SGHTS, YDEGEE. Between the trimmed V and J ends, which lost 1 base and 6 bases, there was a span of 10 bases. This chain's CDR3 is CASSLIVGPGELFF. The CDR3 DNA sequence: TGTGCCAGCAGCTTGATCGTGGGACCCGGGGAGCTGTTTTTT.